This T cell receptor beta chain was sequenced for a study of human T cells and chemical hapten exposure. Germline-derived CDR1 and CDR2 are SGHAT and FQNNGV. The CDR3 contains 15 residues. Trimming took 2 bases from V and 5 from J; bases not matched to a gene: 8. Documented time point: patch test 2, 6 weeks after DPC sensitization. Described treatment: therapeutic diphenylcyclopropenone sensitization with weekly scalp DPC. The study drew its donors from alopecia patients who were 18 to 70 years old and suitable for DPC. Points from the study as a whole: Donors in the study had alopecia, meaning their immune response may differ from healthy people's.

This clonotype has more than one count but fewer than ten. Its antigen is as yet unknown. TCRdb reprocessed the RACE reads via MiXCR and lists one record per CDR3 protein. The sample includes over 70,000 distinct CDR3 sequences, 8.5% seen only once; the top ten take under 3.5%. Material: whole blood, obtained in connection with sensitization to the hapten diphenylcyclopropenone (DPC). The chain is built from TRBV11-2 and TRBJ1-1; 7 positions match TRBD1. This clonotype was sampled from a woman aged 45-65 years with alopecia areata. Some clones in this sample may be carry-over from other donors' samples. The CDR3: CASSLSGRGITEAFF. In DNA, the CDR3 is TGTGCCAGCAGCTTAAGTGGCAGGGGGATAACTGAAGCTTTCTTT. The whole variable domain, remainder taken from reference TRBV11-2 and TRBJ1-1, is EAGVAQSPRYKIIEKRQSVAFWCNPISGHATLYWYQQILGQGPKLLIQFQNNGVVDDSQLPKDRFSAERLKGVDSTLKIQPAKLEDSAVYLCASSLSGRGITEAFFGQGTRLTVV.